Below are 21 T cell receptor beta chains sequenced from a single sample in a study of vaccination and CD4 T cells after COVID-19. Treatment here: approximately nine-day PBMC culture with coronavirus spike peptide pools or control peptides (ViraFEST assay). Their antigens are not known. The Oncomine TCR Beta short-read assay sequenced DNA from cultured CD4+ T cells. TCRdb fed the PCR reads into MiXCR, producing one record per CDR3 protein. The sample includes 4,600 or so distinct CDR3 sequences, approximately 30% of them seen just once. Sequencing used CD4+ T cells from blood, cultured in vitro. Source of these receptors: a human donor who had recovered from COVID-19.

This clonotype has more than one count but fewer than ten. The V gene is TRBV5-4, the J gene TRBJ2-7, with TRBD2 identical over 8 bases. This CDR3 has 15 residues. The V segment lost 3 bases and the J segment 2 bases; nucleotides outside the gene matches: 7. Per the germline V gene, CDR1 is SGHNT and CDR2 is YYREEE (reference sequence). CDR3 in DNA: TGTGCCAGCAGCTCACGGCGGGGGGCCACCTACGAGCAGTACTTC. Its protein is CASSSRRGATYEQYF. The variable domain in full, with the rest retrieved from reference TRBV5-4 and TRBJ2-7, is ETGVTQSPTHLIKTRGQQVTLRCSSQSGHNTVSWYQQALGQGPQFIFQYYREEENGRGNFPPRFSGLQFPNYSSELNVNALELDDSALYLCASSSRRGATYEQYFGPGTRLTVT.

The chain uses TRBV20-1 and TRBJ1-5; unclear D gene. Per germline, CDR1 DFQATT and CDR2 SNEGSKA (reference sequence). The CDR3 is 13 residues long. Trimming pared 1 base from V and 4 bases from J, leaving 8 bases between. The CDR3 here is CSARVVDNQPQHF. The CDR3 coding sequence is TGCAGTGCTAGAGTCGTGGATAATCAGCCCCAGCATTTT.

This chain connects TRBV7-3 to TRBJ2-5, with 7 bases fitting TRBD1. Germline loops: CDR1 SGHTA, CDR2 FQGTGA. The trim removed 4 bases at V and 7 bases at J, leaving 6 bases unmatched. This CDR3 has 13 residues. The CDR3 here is CASSSDRAGTQYF. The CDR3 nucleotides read TGTGCCAGCAGCTCTGACAGGGCCGGGACCCAGTACTTC.

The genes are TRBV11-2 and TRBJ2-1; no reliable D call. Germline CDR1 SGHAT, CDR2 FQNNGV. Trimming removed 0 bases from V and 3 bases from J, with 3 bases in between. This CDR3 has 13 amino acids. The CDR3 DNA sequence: TGTGCCAGCAGCTTAGAGGTCTACAATGAGCAGTTCTTC. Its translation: CASSLEVYNEQFF. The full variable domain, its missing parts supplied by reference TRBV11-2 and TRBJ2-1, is EAGVAQSPRYKIIEKRQSVAFWCNPISGHATLYWYQQILGQGPKLLIQFQNNGVVDDSQLPKDRFSAERLKGVDSTLKIQPAKLEDSAVYLCASSLEVYNEQFFGPGTRLTVL.

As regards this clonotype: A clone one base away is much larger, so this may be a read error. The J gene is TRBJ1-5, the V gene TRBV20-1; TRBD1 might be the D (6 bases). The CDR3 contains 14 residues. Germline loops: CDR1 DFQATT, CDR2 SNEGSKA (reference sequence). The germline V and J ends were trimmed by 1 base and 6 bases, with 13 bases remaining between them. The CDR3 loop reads CSARAQRGSQPQHF. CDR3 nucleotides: TGCAGTGCTAGAGCCCAAAGGGGGAGTCAGCCCCAGCATTTT.

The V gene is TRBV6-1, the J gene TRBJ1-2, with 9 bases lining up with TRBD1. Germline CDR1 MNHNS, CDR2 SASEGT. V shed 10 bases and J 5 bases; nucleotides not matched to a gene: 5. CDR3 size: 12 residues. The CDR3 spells CATQGTGYGYTF. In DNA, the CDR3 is TGTGCCACACAAGGGACAGGGTATGGCTACACCTTC.

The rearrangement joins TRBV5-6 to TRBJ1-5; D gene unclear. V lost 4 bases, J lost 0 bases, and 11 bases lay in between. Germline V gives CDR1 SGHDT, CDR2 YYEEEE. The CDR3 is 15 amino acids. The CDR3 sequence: CASSQERYSNQPQHF. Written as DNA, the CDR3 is TGTGCCAGCAGCCAGGAGCGCTATAGCAATCAGCCCCAGCATTTT.

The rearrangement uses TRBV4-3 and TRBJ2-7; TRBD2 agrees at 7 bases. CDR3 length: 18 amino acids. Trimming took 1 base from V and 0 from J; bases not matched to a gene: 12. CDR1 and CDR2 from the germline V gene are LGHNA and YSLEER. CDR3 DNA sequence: TGCGCCAGCAGCCAAGGGTGGTCGGGAGGCCCAAGCTCCTACGAGCAGTACTTC. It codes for CASSQGWSGGPSSYEQYF.

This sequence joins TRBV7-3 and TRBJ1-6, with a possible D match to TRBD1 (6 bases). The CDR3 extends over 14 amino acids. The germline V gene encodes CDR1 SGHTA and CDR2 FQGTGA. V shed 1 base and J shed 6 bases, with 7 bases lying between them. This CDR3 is CASSLNRANSPLHF. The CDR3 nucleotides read TGTGCCAGCAGCTTAAACAGGGCTAATTCACCCCTCCACTTT. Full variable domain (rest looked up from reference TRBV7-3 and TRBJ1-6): GAGVSQTPSNKVTEKGKYVELRCDPISGHTALYWYRQSLGQGPEFLIYFQGTGAADDSGLPNDRFFAVRPEGSVSTLKIQRTERGDSAVYLCASSLNRANSPLHFGNGTRLTVT.

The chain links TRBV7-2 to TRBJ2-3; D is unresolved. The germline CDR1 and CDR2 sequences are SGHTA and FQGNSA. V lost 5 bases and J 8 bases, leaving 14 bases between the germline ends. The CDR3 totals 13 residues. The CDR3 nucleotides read TGTGCCAGCAGCCCCGGCCCTCAAGTTACGCAGTATTTT. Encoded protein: CASSPGPQVTQYF. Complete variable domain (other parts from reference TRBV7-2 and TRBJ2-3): GAGVSQSPSNKVTEKGKDVELRCDPISGHTALYWYRQSLGQGLEFLIYFQGNSAPDKSGLPSDRFSAERTGGSVSTLTIQRTQQEDSAVYLCASSPGPQVTQYFGPGTRLTVL.

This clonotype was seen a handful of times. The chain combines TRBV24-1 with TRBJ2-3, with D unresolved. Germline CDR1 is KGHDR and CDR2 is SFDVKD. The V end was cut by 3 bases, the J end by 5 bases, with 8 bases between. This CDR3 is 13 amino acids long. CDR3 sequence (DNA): TGTGCCACCAGTGATCCTTCGGTAGATACGCAGTATTTT. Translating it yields CATSDPSVDTQYF.

CDR3 sequence reads: CASSSPGLAGGLRSYNEQFF. The CDR3 region has the DNA TGTGCCAGCAGCTCGCCGGGACTAGCGGGAGGACTTAGGTCCTACAATGAGCAGTTCTTC. This sequence joins TRBV11-3 and TRBJ2-1; 15 bases fit TRBD2. The ends lost 4 bases at V and 1 base at J; junction bases unmatched: 11. The germline CDR1 and CDR2 sequences are SGHNT and YENEEA. The length of the CDR3 is 20 residues.

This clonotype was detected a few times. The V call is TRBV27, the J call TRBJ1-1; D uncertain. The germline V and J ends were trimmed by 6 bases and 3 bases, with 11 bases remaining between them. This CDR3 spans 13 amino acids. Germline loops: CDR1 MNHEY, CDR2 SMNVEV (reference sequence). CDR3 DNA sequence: TGTGCCAGCAGCCTCAAGGCGGACACTGAAGCTTTCTTT. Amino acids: CASSLKADTEAFF.

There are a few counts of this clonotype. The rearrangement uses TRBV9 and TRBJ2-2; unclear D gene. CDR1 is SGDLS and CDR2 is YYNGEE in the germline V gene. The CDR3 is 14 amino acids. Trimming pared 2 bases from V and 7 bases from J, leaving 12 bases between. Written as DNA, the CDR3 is TGTGCCAGCAGCGTTGTATCCTCGTTCGGGGAGCTGTTTTTT. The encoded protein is CASSVVSSFGELFF.

The CDR3, as DNA: TGTGCCAGCAGTTTAAATGCAGGGGGCGGGGAGCTGTTTTTT. It codes for CASSLNAGGGELFF. The chain joins TRBV28 to TRBJ2-2, with 7 bases aligning to TRBD1. Looked up from germline, CDR1 is MDHEN and CDR2 is SYDVKM. CDR3 length: 14 residues. Trimming at V came to 2 bases and at J to 7 bases, leaving 4 bases not matched to a gene.

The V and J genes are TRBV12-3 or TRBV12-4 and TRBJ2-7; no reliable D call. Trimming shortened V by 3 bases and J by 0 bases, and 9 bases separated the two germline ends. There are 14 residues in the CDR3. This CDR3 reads CASSLTSDSYEQYF. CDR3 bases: TGTGCCAGCAGTTTGACCAGCGACTCCTACGAGCAGTACTTC.

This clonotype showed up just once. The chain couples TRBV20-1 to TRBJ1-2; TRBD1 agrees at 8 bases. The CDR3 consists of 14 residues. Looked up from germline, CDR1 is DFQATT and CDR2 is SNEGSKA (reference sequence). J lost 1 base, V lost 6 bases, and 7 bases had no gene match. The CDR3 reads CSARTGFRNYGYTF. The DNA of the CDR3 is TGCAGTGCAAGGACAGGGTTTCGTAACTATGGCTACACCTTC.

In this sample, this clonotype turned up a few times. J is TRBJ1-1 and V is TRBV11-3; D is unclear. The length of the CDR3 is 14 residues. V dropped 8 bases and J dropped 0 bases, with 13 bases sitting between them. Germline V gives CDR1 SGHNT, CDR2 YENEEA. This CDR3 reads CASGGREMNTEAFF. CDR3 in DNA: TGTGCCAGCGGAGGGAGGGAGATGAACACTGAAGCTTTCTTT. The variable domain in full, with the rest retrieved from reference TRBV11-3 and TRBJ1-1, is EAGVVQSPRYKIIEKKQPVAFWCNPISGHNTLYWYLQNLGQGPELLIRYENEEAVDDSQLPKDRFSAERLKGVDSTLKIQPAELGDSAVYLCASGGREMNTEAFFGQGTRLTVV.

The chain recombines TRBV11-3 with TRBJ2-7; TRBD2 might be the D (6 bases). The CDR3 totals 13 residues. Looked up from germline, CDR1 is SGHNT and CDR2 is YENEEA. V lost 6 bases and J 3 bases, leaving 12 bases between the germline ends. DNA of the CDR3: TGTGCCAGCAGACCGGGAGAAAACTACGAGCAGTACTTC. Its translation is CASRPGENYEQYF.

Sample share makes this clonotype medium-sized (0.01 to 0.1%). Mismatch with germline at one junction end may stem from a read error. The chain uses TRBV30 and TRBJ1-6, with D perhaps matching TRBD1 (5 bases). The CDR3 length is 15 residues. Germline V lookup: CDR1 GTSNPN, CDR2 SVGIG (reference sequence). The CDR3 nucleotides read TGTGCCTGGAGTCTCATGGGACGGGGAAATTCGCCCCTCCACTTT. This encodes CAWSLMGRGNSPLHF.

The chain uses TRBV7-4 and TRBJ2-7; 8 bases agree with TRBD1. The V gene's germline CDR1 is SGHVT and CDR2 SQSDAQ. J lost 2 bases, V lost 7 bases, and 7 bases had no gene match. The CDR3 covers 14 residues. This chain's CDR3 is CASTQGGQAYEQYF. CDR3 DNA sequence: TGTGCCAGCACCCAAGGGGGACAGGCCTACGAGCAGTACTTC.